Listed below are T cell receptor beta chains from one sample, sequenced in a study of blood T cell repertoires in COVID-19. Measured with immunoSEQ multiplex PCR; TCRdb has only the in-frame clones, and not every one. The table lists approximately 320,000 clones, roughly 87% of them singletons. Source material: PBMCs or T cells enriched from blood (not recorded which). These receptors were obtained from a woman aged 18 to 35 who had recovered from COVID-19. Each CDR3 is given with its conserved first and last residue. The D gene is left open where the match is weak. Not every row has a clone size; where given, it reads once, few, many or a size class.

V	size	D	J	DNA	CDR3
TRBV4-3	-	-	TRBJ2-7	TGCGCCAGCAGCCAAGGGGCCTACGTCGAGCAGTACTTC	CASSQGAYVEQYF
TRBV19	-	-	TRBJ1-2	TGTGCCAGTATGTCCCGACCCGGGAACCATGGCTACACCTTC	CASMSRPGNHGYTF
TRBV19	once	TRBD1	TRBJ1-4	TGTGCCAGTAGTAGGGACAGGGTAGGAGAAAAACTGTTTTTT	CASSRDRVGEKLFF
TRBV4-3	-	TRBD1	TRBJ2-4	TGCGCCAGCAGCCCTGACGGGACAGGGTTGAACATTCAGTACTTC	CASSPDGTGLNIQYF
TRBV28	once	-	TRBJ2-7	TGTGCCAGCACCAAAGACGGGGCCTACGAGCAGTACTTC	CASTKDGAYEQYF
TRBV7-9	-	-	TRBJ1-1	TGTGCCAGCAGTGAGCGAGGGAACACTGAAGCTTTCTTT	CASSERGNTEAFF
TRBV7-8	-	TRBD1	TRBJ1-2	TGTGCCAGCAGCCGGGACAGGGTTCGTCGGGCTAACTATGGCTACACCTTC	CASSRDRVRRANYGYTF
TRBV12-3/TRBV12-4	-	-	TRBJ2-3	TGTGCCAGCAGTTTAGAGTGGGCGCCGCAGTATTTT	CASSLEWAPQYF
TRBV7-9	-	TRBD1	TRBJ1-5	TGTGCCAGCAGCCCCGATGGGGACAGATATCAGCCCCAGCATTTT	CASSPDGDRYQPQHF
TRBV3-1/TRBV3-2	-	-	TRBJ2-7	TGTGCCAGCAGCCAAGACGGCAGGGACTACGAGCAGTACTTC	CASSQDGRDYEQYF
TRBV3-1/TRBV3-2	-	TRBD2	TRBJ2-1	TGTGCCAGCAGTCCCGTAGTGCTAGCGGGAAGGAATGAGCAGTTCTTC	CASSPVVLAGRNEQFF
TRBV2	once	TRBD1	TRBJ1-5	TGTGCCAGCAGGCCCGGGACAGGAGACGCTCAGCCCCAGCATTTT	CASRPGTGDAQPQHF
TRBV5-4	-	TRBD1	TRBJ2-2	TGTGCCAGCAGCTCCCGGGACAGGGCGAACACCGGGGAGCTGTTTTTT	CASSSRDRANTGELFF
TRBV2	-	-	TRBJ2-3	TGTGCCAGCATTTACTACACAGATACGCAGTATTTT	CASIYYTDTQYF
TRBV19	once	-	TRBJ1-3	TGTGCCAGTAGTATTATCCCCGGGACAACTGGAAACACCATATATTTT	CASSIIPGTTGNTIYF
TRBV27	-	TRBD1	TRBJ1-2	TGTGCCAGCAGTTTTCGGTACAGGGGTGGTGGCTACACCTTC	CASSFRYRGGGYTF
TRBV7-9	-	-	TRBJ1-2	TGTGCCAGCAGCGGCACCGGAGGGGTGGAATATGGCTACACCTTC	CASSGTGGVEYGYTF
TRBV7-2	-	-	TRBJ2-7	TGTGCCAGCAGCTTAGAATATTTGGGCTCCGAGCAGTACTTC	CASSLEYLGSEQYF
TRBV4-2	-	TRBD1	TRBJ2-2	TGTGCCAGCACCGGGGGGACAGGGCTCGGGGTGTACACCGGGGAGCTGTTTTTT	CASTGGTGLGVYTGELFF
TRBV3-1/TRBV3-2	few	-	TRBJ1-3	TGTGCCAGCAGCCAGGACAGCTCTGGAAACACCATATATTTT	CASSQDSSGNTIYF
TRBV2	-	TRBD1	TRBJ1-4	TGTGCCAGCCTACAGGGGGTTGGGGAAAAACTGTTTTTT	CASLQGVGEKLFF
TRBV10-3	-	-	TRBJ1-5	TGTGCCATCAGCGGACGGGGAGATCAGCCCCAGCATTTT	CAISGRGDQPQHF
TRBV30	-	TRBD1	TRBJ1-2	TGTGCCTGGAGGGGACAGGGGGGCTACACCTTC	CAWRGQGGYTF
TRBV5-8	-	-	TRBJ2-5	TGTGCCAGCAGCTTGGATAATCAGTTCCAAGAGACCCAGTACTTC	CASSLDNQFQETQYF
TRBV29-1	few	-	TRBJ1-1	TGCAGCGGGTGGGTCAGGGGGAACACTGAAGCTTTCTTT	CSGWVRGNTEAFF
TRBV27	-	-	TRBJ1-1	TGTGCCAGCAGGGGCTCTGAAGCTTTCTTT	CASRGSEAFF
TRBV7-6	-	-	TRBJ2-5	TGTGCCAGCAGCCCCTCGTACCAAGAGACCCAGTACTTC	CASSPSYQETQYF
TRBV5-6	-	-	TRBJ2-2	TGTGCCAGCAGTCCAATGGGGAGTGGTACCGGGGAGCTGTTTTTT	CASSPMGSGTGELFF
TRBV6-4	many	-	TRBJ2-3	TGTGCCAGCAGTGACTCGAACCTAGCCGCAGATACGCAGTATTTT	CASSDSNLAADTQYF
TRBV2	-	-	TRBJ2-2	TGTGCCAGCAGTAGACAGCAAGCGAACACCGGGGAGCTGTTTTTT	CASSRQQANTGELFF
TRBV6-1	-	-	TRBJ2-7	TGTGCCAGCAGTGAACCAGGGGATCATACCTACGAGCAGTACTTC	CASSEPGDHTYEQYF
TRBV19	-	-	TRBJ1-2	TGTGCCAGTAGTCACCGGGACTTGGGGGGCTACACCTTC	CASSHRDLGGYTF